The 6 T cell receptor beta chains reported below all come from one sample, sequenced in a study of T cell changes during pregnancy in multiple sclerosis. Assay used: immunoSEQ multiplex PCR; TCRdb lists only in-frame clones, some missing. The table records about 20,000 clones, 89% of them present only once. The material was CD8+ T cells from peripheral blood mononuclear cells, obtained in the second trimester of pregnancy. The receptors originated from a female donor in good health, enrolled as a control in a pregnancy study.

DNA of the CDR3: TGTGCCAGCAGCAAGGGAGGGTACGAGCAGTACTTC. It yields the protein CASSKGGYEQYF. The chain carries TRBV7-9 and TRBJ2-7; 7 bases fit TRBD2. This CDR3 is 12 amino acids long. From germline, CDR1 is SEHNR and CDR2 FQNEAQ (reference sequence). The trim removed 5 bases at V and 4 bases at J, leaving 2 bases unmatched.

The rearrangement joins TRBV9 to TRBJ2-3; perhaps TRBD2 as D (6 bases). Germline lookup yields CDR1 SGDLS and CDR2 YYNGEE. This CDR3 has 18 residues. V lost 0 bases, J lost 0 bases, and 17 bases lay in between. CDR3 nucleotides: TGTGCCAGCAGCGTAGAGGGTACTGCGGGGATGAGCACAGATACGCAGTATTTT. It yields the protein CASSVEGTAGMSTDTQYF.

The V and J genes are TRBV7-9 and TRBJ2-2; D uncertain. Deletions cut 1 base from V and 6 bases from J, with 9 bases between. The CDR3 has 14 residues. Germline values: CDR1 SEHNR, CDR2 FQNEAQ (reference sequence). The chain's CDR3 is CASSLVSPAGELFF. The CDR3 DNA reads as TGTGCCAGCAGCTTAGTATCCCCGGCCGGGGAGCTGTTTTTT. Combining the CDR3 with reference TRBV7-9 and TRBJ2-2 gives the whole variable domain DTGVSQNPRHKITKRGQNVTFRCDPISEHNRLYWYRQTLGQGPEFLTYFQNEAQLEKSRLLSDRFSAERPKGSFSTLEIQRTEQGDSAMYLCASSLVSPAGELFFGEGSRLTVL.

The CDR3 bases are TGTGCCAGCAGCATCCGGGACTTCTCCTACAATGAGCAGTTCTTC. Amino acids: CASSIRDFSYNEQFF. The chain links TRBV9 to TRBJ2-1; D perhaps matches TRBD2 (6 bases). Germline V gene data show CDR1 as SGDLS and CDR2 as YYNGEE. The V end was cut by 4 bases, the J end by 0 bases, with 11 bases between. This CDR3 contains 15 residues.

As to this clone: The junction and the germline gene differ at one end; a read error may be behind it. This same CDR3 is encoded by further DNA sequences in the sample. This rearrangement joins TRBV2 to TRBJ2-2; 8 bases align to TRBD1. Germline V gene lookup returns CDR1 SNHLY and CDR2 FYNNEI. This CDR3 contains 14 residues. CDR3 nucleotide sequence: TGCGCCAGCAGGGGACAGGTTAGCACCGGGGAGCTGTTTTTT. This gives the protein CASRGQVSTGELFF.

The rearrangement links TRBV19 to TRBJ1-3, with D perhaps TRBD1 (5 bases). The V gene's germline CDR1 is LNHDA and CDR2 SQIVND (reference sequence). The CDR3 extends over 15 amino acids. Trimming removed 10 bases from V and 4 bases from J, with 20 bases in between. The CDR3: CATLGGRQRGNTIYF. CDR3 DNA sequence: TGTGCCACCCTCGGCGGGAGACAGAGAGGAAACACCATATATTTT.